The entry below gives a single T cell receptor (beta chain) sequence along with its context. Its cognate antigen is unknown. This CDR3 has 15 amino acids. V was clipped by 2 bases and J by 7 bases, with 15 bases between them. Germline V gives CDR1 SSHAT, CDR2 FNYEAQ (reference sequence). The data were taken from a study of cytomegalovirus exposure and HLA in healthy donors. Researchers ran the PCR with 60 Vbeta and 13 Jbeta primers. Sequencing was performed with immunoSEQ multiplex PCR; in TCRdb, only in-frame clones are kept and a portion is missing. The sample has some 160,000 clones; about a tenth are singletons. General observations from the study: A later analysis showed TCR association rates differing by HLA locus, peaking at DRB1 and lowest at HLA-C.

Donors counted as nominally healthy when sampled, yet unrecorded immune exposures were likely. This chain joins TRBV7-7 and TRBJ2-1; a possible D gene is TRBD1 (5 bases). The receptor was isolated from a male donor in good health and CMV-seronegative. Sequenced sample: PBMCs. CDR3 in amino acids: CASSLLGALGNEQFF. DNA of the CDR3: TGTGCCAGCAGCTTACTAGGGGCCCTAGGGAATGAGCAGTTCTTC.